The text below deals with one TCR beta chain. This specimen belongs to a study of Graves' ophthalmopathy and Graves' hyperthyroidism. TCR beta CDR3 amplification used RNA transcripts. The first-round RT-PCR employed HTBI primers together with the Qiagen OneStep RT-PCR kit. A multiplex PCR was then performed as the second round. Via MiXCR, TCRdb re-called the multiplex PCR reads, giving one row per CDR3 protein. The sample contains more than 300,000 distinct CDR3 sequences, approximately 18% of which appear only once. V gave up 6 bases and J gave up 3 bases, with 11 bases separating them. CDR3 length: 14 amino acids. Germline CDR1 is KGHDR and CDR2 is SFDVKD. Exclusion covered patients with other autoimmune diseases or uncontrolled infections (as well as pregnancy or lactation).

This sequence was found in an adult woman with stable Graves' hyperthyroidism. The chain recombines TRBV24-1 with TRBJ1-5; D is undetermined. Sequenced material: peripheral blood. In nucleotides, the CDR3 is TGTGCCACCAGTAGGACCGGGGACAATCAGCCCCAGCATTTT. It encodes CATSRTGDNQPQHF.